The 4 T cell receptor beta chains in this list originate from one sample, sequenced in a study of graft-versus-host responses after intestinal transplantation. Their antigen targets remain unknown. Libraries were prepared by immunoSEQ multiplex PCR; TCRdb keeps only in-frame clonotypes and omits some of them. The sample holds 50,000 to 75,000 clones, 90% seen once. The sequences come from unstimulated CD8+ T cells sorted from spleen or lymph node cells, collected before transplant. These receptors were obtained from a human donor who was the organ donor for an intestinal transplant.

The chain has TRBV19 and TRBJ1-4; D possibly corresponds to TRBD1 (5 bases). The germline V and J ends were trimmed by 1 base and 5 bases, with 20 bases remaining between them. Germline-derived CDR1 and CDR2 are LNHDA and SQIVND (reference sequence). The CDR3 sequence is 18 residues long. CDR3 sequence: CASSIVATVVGQNEKLFF. CDR3 DNA sequence: TGTGCCAGTAGTATAGTGGCCACCGTAGTCGGACAAAATGAAAAACTGTTTTTT.

V usage is TRBV18 and J usage is TRBJ2-5; 8 nucleotides match TRBD2. This CDR3 contains 19 residues. Germline V lookup: CDR1 KGHSH, CDR2 LQKENI. Losses at the gene ends were 2 bases for V and 5 bases for J; bases not matched to a gene: 19. The DNA of the CDR3 is TGTGCCAGCTCACCATTTCGCAGAGCGGGAGTGCGGGAACGGGAGACCCAGTACTTC. It yields the protein CASSPFRRAGVRERETQYF.

The V and J genes are TRBV30 and TRBJ1-1; 7 positions agree with TRBD1. Germline lookup yields CDR1 GTSNPN and CDR2 SVGIG (reference sequence). V was clipped by 8 bases and J by 0 bases; unmatched bases: 6. The CDR3 totals 13 residues. The CDR3 nucleotides read TGTGCCGGTGACAGGGCACTGAACACTGAAGCTTTCTTT. It codes for CAGDRALNTEAFF.

The chain is built from TRBV10-3 and TRBJ1-1; 7 bases match TRBD1. Germline CDR1 reads ENHRY; CDR2 reads SYGVKD. The CDR3 has 15 amino acids. V shed 3 bases and J 3 bases; nucleotides not matched to a gene: 7. CDR3 nucleotide sequence: TGTGCCATCAGTGAAGAAGGGGGCTCGGACACTGAAGCTTTCTTT. Its protein product is CAISEEGGSDTEAFF.